The 15 T cell receptor beta chains below come from one sample, sequenced in a study of early T cells in non-severe SARS-CoV-2 infection. TCRdb reprocessed the 5' RACE reads via MiXCR and lists one record per CDR3 protein. The table shows about 28,000 distinct CDR3 sequences, with less than 6% occurring only once. The sequenced sample was whole blood, obtained at baseline. Receptors originate from an adult who was a healthcare worker with PCR-confirmed SARS-CoV-2 infection or an uninfected control (not recorded which).

This clonotype showed up many times. The chain couples TRBV29-1 to TRBJ1-5; 9 bases match TRBD1. Germline V lookup: CDR1 SQVTM, CDR2 ANQGSEA. With V trimmed by 6 bases and J by 3 bases, 3 bases remained unmatched. CDR3 length: 13 amino acids. In nucleotides, the CDR3 is TGCAGCGTCGGGACAGGGCCCAATCAGCCCCAGCATTTT. This translates into CSVGTGPNQPQHF.

This clonotype was detected a few times. The rearrangement uses TRBV7-9 and TRBJ2-3; perhaps TRBD2 as D (5 bases). Germline assignment: CDR1 SEHNR and CDR2 FQNEAQ (reference sequence). CDR3 length: 13 amino acids. V was clipped by 11 bases and J by 4 bases, with 16 bases between them. CDR3 amino acids: CAVEGSFADTQYF. The CDR3 coding sequence is TGTGCCGTAGAGGGTTCTTTCGCAGATACGCAGTATTTT.

This clonotype occurred many times. The genes are TRBV20-1 and TRBJ1-2; no clear D gene. This CDR3 spans 13 amino acids. V lost 0 bases to trimming and J lost 1 base, with 6 bases between them. Germline V gene sequence: CDR1 DFQATT, CDR2 SNEGSKA (reference sequence). The CDR3 DNA reads as TGCAGTGCTAGAGATCTCAGTAACTATGGCTACACCTTC. Its translation: CSARDLSNYGYTF.

This clonotype was counted at least ten times. V gene TRBV6-2 or TRBV6-3 combines with J gene TRBJ2-1; D uncertain. This CDR3 has 17 residues. The ends were cut back, 1 base at V and 6 bases at J, with 19 bases in the middle. Germline V gives CDR1 MNHEY, CDR2 SVGEGT. CDR3 sequence reads: CASSYWSWPEIGNEQFF. The CDR3 DNA reads as TGTGCCAGCAGTTACTGGAGTTGGCCAGAGATAGGCAATGAGCAGTTCTTC.

Ten or more counts support this clonotype. This rearrangement joins TRBV6-1 to TRBJ2-3, with unresolved D. The V gene lost 2 bases and the J gene lost 9 bases, with 12 bases spanning the gap. Germline V CDR1 and CDR2: MNHNS, SASEGT. The CDR3 consists of 13 residues. The CDR3 loop is CASSESGLVTQYF. The CDR3 DNA reads as TGTGCCAGCAGTGAATCTGGGTTAGTCACGCAGTATTTT.

This clonotype was recorded many times. The chain joins TRBV6-5 to TRBJ1-4; D not resolved. Between the trimmed V and J ends, which lost 6 bases and 8 bases, there was a span of 16 bases. The CDR3 has 14 residues. In germline, CDR1 is MNHEY, CDR2 SVGAGI. The CDR3 region has the DNA TGTGCCAGCAGCTCGGGTGGCGGTGGAGAAAAACTGTTTTTT. The encoded protein is CASSSGGGGEKLFF.

This clonotype was seen at least ten times. The chain couples TRBV4-3 to TRBJ2-3, with no clear D. Trimming took off 0 bases at V and 0 bases at J, with 10 bases between the two ends. Germline V CDR1 and CDR2: LGHNA, YSLEER. CDR3 length: 16 residues. The CDR3 bases are TGCGCCAGCAGCCAAGAAAACAGACCTAGCACAGATACGCAGTATTTT. It encodes CASSQENRPSTDTQYF.

In this sample, this clonotype turned up many times. The chain has TRBV7-2 and TRBJ1-1; D uncertain. CDR1 is SGHTA, CDR2 FQGNSA, per germline. The V end was cut by 1 base, the J end by 0 bases, with 6 bases between. The CDR3 consists of 14 residues. CDR3 bases: TGTGCCAGCAGCTTAGTCACCATGAACACTGAAGCTTTCTTT. It specifies CASSLVTMNTEAFF.

This clonotype has ten or more counts. The V and J genes are TRBV5-6 and TRBJ1-2, with 8 bases identical to TRBD1. Germline CDR1 reads SGHDT; CDR2 reads YYEEEE. J gave up 3 bases and V 4 bases, and 17 bases lay outside the gene matches. This CDR3 has 18 amino acids. CDR3 loop: CASSPDRARPLYYYGYTF. For the CDR3, the DNA is TGTGCCAGCAGCCCGGACAGGGCCCGTCCCCTGTACTACTATGGCTACACCTTC.

This clonotype was detected a few times. The chain carries TRBV18 and TRBJ2-5; D is possibly TRBD1 (5 bases). V was cut by 4 bases and J by 2 bases, with 14 bases left in between. CDR3 size: 15 residues. In germline, CDR1 is KGHSH, CDR2 LQKENI. CDR3 DNA: TGTGCCAGCTCACTGGGGCCTTCGGCGCAAGAGACCCAGTACTTC. This codes for CASSLGPSAQETQYF.

This clonotype was seen repeatedly, ten times or more. V gene TRBV20-1 combines with J gene TRBJ2-5, with 9 bases aligning to TRBD2. The germline gives CDR1 DFQATT, CDR2 SNEGSKA (reference sequence). CDR3 length: 12 residues. V dropped 5 bases and J dropped 6; count of bases not matched to a gene: 4. The CDR3 sequence: CSAFSGGKTQYF. CDR3 DNA: TGCAGTGCTTTTAGCGGGGGAAAGACCCAGTACTTC.

This clonotype was counted between two and nine times. The V gene is TRBV10-3, the J gene TRBJ2-7; 11 nucleotides align to TRBD2. In germline, CDR1 is ENHRY, CDR2 SYGVKD. Trimming removed 5 bases from V and 3 bases from J; junction bases left unmatched: 0. The CDR3 is 13 residues long. CDR3: CAISTSGGYEQYF. The CDR3 nucleotides are TGTGCCATCAGTACTAGCGGGGGCTACGAGCAGTACTTC.

This clonotype has just a few counts. This chain joins TRBV7-6 and TRBJ2-7, with 7 bases aligning to TRBD1. Germline values: CDR1 SGHVS, CDR2 FNYEAQ. This CDR3 spans 18 amino acids. Unmatched junction bases numbered 14, after V lost 0 bases and J lost 3 bases. CDR3 loop: CASSLAPASPGQYYEQYF. The CDR3 nucleotides are TGTGCCAGCAGCTTAGCCCCAGCCTCCCCGGGACAGTACTACGAGCAGTACTTC.

In this sample, this clonotype turned up many times. The chain links TRBV29-1 to TRBJ2-1; tentatively, D is TRBD2 (6 bases). This CDR3 has 15 amino acids. Trimming pared 0 bases from V and 2 bases from J, leaving 11 bases between. Germline V gives CDR1 SQVTM, CDR2 ANQGSEA. For the CDR3, the DNA is TGCAGCGTTGAAGATCGGAGACTAGCCTACAATGAGCAGTTCTTC. This sequence encodes CSVEDRRLAYNEQFF.

In this sample, this clonotype is medium-sized. The V and J genes are TRBV12-3 or TRBV12-4 and TRBJ2-4; 11 nucleotides align to TRBD1. After removal of 8 bases from V and 8 bases from J, the junction contained 8 bases not matched to a gene. This CDR3 has 14 residues. CDR3 residues: CASSGDRGLYIQYF. The CDR3 coding sequence is TGTGCCAGCTCCGGGGACAGGGGGTTATACATTCAGTACTTC.